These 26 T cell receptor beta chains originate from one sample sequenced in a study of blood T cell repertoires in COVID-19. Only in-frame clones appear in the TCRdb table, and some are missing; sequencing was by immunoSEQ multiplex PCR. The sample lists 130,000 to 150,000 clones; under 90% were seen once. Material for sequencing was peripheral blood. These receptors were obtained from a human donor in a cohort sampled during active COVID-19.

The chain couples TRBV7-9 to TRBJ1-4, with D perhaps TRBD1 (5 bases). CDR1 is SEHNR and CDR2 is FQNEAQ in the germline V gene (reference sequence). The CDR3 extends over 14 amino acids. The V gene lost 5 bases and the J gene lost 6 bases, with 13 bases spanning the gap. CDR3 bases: TGTGCCAGCAGCCTGGGACTTTCAGATGAAAAACTGTTTTTT. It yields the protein CASSLGLSDEKLFF.

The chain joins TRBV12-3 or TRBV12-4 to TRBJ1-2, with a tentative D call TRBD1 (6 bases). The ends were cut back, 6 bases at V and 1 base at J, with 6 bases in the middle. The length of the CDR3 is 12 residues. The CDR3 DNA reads TGTGCCAGCAGAGGGGGTAACTATGGCTACACCTTC. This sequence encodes CASRGGNYGYTF.

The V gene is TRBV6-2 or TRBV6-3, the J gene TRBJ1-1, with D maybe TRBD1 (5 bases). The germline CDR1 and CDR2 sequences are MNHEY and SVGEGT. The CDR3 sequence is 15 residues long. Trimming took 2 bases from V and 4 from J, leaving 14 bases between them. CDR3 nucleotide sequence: TGTGCCAGCAGTTACCCGGGGGGTAGCGGCACTGAAGCTTTCTTT. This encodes CASSYPGGSGTEAFF.

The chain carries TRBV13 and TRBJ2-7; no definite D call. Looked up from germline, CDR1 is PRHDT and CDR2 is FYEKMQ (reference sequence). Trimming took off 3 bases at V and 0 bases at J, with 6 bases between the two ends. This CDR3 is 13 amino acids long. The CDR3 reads CASSFESSYEQYF. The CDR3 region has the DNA TGTGCCAGCAGCTTCGAGAGCTCCTACGAGCAGTACTTC.

In DNA, the CDR3 is TGTGCCAGCAGTCGCGGACAGGGGGCGAAATATGGCTACACCTTC. Protein product: CASSRGQGAKYGYTF. The V and J genes are TRBV6-5 and TRBJ1-2, with 11 bases matching TRBD1. This CDR3 has 15 amino acids. V trimming: 5 bases; J trimming: 5 bases; junction bases outside the gene matches: 7. The germline V gene has CDR1 MNHEY and CDR2 SVGAGI.

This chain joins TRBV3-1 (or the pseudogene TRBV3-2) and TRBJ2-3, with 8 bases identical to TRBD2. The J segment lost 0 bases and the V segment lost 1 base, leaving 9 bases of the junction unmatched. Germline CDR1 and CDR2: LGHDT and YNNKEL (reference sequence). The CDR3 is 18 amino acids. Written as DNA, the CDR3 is TGTGCCAGCAGCCAAGCTCGCGGGGGGCTATTTAGCACAGATACGCAGTATTTT. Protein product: CASSQARGGLFSTDTQYF.

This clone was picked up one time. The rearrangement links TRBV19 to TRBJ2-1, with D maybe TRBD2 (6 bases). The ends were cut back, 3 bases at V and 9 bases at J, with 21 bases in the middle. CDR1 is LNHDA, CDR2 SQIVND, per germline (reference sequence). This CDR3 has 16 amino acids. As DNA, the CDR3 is TGTGCCAGTAGTATCTCGGGACTCCCCATAGAGGGTGAGCAGTTCTTC. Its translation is CASSISGLPIEGEQFF. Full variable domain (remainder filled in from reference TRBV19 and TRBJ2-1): DGGITQSPKYLFRKEGQNVTLSCEQNLNHDAMYWYRQDPGQGLRLIYYSQIVNDFQKGDIAEGYSVSREKKESFPLTVTSAQKNPTAFYLCASSISGLPIEGEQFFGPGTRLTVL.

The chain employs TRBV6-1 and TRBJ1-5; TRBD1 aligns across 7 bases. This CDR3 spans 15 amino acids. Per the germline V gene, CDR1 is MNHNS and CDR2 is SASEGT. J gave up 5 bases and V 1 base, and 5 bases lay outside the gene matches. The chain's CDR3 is CASSEGTGVDQPQHF. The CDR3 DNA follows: TGTGCCAGCAGTGAAGGTACAGGGGTGGATCAGCCCCAGCATTTT.

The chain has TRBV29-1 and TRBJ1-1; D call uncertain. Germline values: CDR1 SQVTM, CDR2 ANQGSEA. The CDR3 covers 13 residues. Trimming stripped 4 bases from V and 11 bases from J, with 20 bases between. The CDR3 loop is CSVVGRDGKRAFF. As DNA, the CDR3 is TGCAGCGTTGTAGGGAGGGATGGAAAGAGGGCTTTCTTT.

Here the CDR3 reads CASSQARTPNTGELFF. Here the CDR3 DNA reads TGCGCCAGCAGCCAAGCAAGGACTCCGAACACCGGGGAGCTGTTTTTT. The V call is TRBV4-1, the J call TRBJ2-2; perhaps TRBD2 as D (5 bases). The V and J ends lost 1 base and 0 bases respectively, with 9 bases between them. The CDR3 is 16 residues long. CDR1 and CDR2 from the germline V gene are MGHRA and YSYEKL.

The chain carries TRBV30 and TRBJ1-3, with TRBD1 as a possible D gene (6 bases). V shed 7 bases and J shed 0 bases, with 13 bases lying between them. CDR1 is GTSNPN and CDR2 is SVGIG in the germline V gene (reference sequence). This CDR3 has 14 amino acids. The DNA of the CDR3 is TGTGCCTCACGGACAGATTTCTCTGGAAACACCATATATTTT. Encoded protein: CASRTDFSGNTIYF.

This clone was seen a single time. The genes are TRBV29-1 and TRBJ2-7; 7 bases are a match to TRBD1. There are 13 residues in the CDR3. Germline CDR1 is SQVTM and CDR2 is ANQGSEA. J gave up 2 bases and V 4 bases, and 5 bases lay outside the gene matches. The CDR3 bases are TGCAGCGTTGCCCGGGACAGCACCTACGAGCAGTACTTC. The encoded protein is CSVARDSTYEQYF.

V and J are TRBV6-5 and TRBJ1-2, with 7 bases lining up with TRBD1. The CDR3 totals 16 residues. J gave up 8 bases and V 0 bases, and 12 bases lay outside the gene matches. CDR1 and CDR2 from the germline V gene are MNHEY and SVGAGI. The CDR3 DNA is TGTGCCAGCAGTTACTCGAATGGAGGGGGCGCGAGGGGCTACACCTTC. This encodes CASSYSNGGGARGYTF.

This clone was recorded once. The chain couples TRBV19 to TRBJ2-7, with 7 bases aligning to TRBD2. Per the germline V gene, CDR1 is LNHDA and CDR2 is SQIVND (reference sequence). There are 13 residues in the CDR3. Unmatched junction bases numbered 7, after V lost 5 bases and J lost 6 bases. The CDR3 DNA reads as TGTGCCAGTAGTGTCTCGGGACTAACCGAGCAGTACTTC. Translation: CASSVSGLTEQYF. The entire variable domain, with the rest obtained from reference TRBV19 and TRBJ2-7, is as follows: DGGITQSPKYLFRKEGQNVTLSCEQNLNHDAMYWYRQDPGQGLRLIYYSQIVNDFQKGDIAEGYSVSREKKESFPLTVTSAQKNPTAFYLCASSVSGLTEQYFGPGTRLTVT.

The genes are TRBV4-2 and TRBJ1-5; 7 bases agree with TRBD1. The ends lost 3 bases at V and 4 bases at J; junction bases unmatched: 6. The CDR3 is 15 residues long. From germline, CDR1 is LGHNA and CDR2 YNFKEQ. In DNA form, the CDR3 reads TGTGCCAGCAGCCAGAAGACAGGGCCTAATCAGCCCCAGCATTTT. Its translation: CASSQKTGPNQPQHF.

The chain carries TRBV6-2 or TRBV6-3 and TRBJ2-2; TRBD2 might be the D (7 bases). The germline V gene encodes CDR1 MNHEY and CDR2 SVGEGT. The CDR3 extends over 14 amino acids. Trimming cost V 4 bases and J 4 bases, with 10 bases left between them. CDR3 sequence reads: CASSSGGPTGELFF. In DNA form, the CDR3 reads TGTGCCAGCAGTTCCGGGGGGCCCACCGGGGAGCTGTTTTTT.

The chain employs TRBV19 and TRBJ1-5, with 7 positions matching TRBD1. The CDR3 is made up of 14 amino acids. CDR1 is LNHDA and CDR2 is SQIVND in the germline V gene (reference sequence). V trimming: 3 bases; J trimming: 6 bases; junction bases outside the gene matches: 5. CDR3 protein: CASSMQGGGQPQHF. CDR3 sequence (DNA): TGTGCCAGTAGTATGCAGGGGGGAGGTCAGCCCCAGCATTTT.

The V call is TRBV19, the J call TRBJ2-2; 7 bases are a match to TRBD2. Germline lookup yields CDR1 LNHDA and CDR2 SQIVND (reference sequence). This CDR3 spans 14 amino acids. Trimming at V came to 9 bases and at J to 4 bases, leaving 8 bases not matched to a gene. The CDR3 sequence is CASKVGGTTGELFF. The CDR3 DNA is TGTGCCAGCAAAGTGGGGGGGACCACCGGGGAGCTGTTTTTT.

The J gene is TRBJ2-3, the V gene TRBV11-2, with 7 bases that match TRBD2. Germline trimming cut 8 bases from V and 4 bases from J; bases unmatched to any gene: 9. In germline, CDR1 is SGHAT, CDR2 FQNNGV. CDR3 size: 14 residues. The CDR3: CASALMGGADTQYF. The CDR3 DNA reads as TGTGCCAGCGCCTTGATGGGGGGGGCAGATACGCAGTATTTT.

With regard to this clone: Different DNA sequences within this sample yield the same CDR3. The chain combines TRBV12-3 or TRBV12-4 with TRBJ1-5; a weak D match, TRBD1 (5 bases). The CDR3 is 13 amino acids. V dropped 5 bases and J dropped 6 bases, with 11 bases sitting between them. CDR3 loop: CASSPRGGQPQHF. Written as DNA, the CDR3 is TGTGCCAGCAGTCCTAGGGGAGGTCAGCCCCAGCATTTT.

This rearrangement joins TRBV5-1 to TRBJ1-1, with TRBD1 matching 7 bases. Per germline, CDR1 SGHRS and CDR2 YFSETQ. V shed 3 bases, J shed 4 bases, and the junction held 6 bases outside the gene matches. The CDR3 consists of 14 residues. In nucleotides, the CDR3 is TGCGCCAGCAGCTCGGGACAGAGCAGCACTGAAGCTTTCTTT. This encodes CASSSGQSSTEAFF.

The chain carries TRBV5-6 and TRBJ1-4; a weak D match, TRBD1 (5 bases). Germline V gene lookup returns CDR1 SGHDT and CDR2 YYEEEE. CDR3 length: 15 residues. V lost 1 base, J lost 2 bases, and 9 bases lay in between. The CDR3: CASSLWGVTNEKLFF. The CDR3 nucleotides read TGTGCCAGCAGCTTGTGGGGGGTCACTAATGAAAAACTGTTTTTT.

CDR3 region: CASSQTGFGSPLHF. For the CDR3, the DNA is TGTGCCAGCAGCCAGACAGGGTTTGGATCACCCCTCCACTTT. V usage is TRBV6-6 and J usage is TRBJ1-6; TRBD1 matches at 7 bases. The trim removed 6 bases at V and 10 bases at J, leaving 9 bases unmatched. This CDR3 contains 14 residues. The germline V gene has CDR1 MNHNY and CDR2 SVGAGI (reference sequence).

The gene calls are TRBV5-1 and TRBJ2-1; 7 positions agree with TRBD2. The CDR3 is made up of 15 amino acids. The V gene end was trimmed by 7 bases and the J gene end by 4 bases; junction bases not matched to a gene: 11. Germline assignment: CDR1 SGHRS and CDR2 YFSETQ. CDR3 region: CASGPVGGEYNEQFF. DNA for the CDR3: TGCGCCAGCGGGCCCGTTGGGGGGGAGTACAATGAGCAGTTCTTC.

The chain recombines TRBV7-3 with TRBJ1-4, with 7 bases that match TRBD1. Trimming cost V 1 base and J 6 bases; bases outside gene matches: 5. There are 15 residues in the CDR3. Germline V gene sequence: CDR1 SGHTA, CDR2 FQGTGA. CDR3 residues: CASSLRGTEDEKLFF. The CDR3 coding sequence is TGTGCCAGCAGCTTAAGGGGGACAGAAGATGAAAAACTGTTTTTT.

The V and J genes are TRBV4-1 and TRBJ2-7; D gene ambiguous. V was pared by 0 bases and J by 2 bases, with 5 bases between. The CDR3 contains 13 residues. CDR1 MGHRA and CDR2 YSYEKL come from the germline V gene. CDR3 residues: CASSQDDTYEQYF. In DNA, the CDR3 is TGCGCCAGCAGCCAAGATGACACCTACGAGCAGTACTTC.